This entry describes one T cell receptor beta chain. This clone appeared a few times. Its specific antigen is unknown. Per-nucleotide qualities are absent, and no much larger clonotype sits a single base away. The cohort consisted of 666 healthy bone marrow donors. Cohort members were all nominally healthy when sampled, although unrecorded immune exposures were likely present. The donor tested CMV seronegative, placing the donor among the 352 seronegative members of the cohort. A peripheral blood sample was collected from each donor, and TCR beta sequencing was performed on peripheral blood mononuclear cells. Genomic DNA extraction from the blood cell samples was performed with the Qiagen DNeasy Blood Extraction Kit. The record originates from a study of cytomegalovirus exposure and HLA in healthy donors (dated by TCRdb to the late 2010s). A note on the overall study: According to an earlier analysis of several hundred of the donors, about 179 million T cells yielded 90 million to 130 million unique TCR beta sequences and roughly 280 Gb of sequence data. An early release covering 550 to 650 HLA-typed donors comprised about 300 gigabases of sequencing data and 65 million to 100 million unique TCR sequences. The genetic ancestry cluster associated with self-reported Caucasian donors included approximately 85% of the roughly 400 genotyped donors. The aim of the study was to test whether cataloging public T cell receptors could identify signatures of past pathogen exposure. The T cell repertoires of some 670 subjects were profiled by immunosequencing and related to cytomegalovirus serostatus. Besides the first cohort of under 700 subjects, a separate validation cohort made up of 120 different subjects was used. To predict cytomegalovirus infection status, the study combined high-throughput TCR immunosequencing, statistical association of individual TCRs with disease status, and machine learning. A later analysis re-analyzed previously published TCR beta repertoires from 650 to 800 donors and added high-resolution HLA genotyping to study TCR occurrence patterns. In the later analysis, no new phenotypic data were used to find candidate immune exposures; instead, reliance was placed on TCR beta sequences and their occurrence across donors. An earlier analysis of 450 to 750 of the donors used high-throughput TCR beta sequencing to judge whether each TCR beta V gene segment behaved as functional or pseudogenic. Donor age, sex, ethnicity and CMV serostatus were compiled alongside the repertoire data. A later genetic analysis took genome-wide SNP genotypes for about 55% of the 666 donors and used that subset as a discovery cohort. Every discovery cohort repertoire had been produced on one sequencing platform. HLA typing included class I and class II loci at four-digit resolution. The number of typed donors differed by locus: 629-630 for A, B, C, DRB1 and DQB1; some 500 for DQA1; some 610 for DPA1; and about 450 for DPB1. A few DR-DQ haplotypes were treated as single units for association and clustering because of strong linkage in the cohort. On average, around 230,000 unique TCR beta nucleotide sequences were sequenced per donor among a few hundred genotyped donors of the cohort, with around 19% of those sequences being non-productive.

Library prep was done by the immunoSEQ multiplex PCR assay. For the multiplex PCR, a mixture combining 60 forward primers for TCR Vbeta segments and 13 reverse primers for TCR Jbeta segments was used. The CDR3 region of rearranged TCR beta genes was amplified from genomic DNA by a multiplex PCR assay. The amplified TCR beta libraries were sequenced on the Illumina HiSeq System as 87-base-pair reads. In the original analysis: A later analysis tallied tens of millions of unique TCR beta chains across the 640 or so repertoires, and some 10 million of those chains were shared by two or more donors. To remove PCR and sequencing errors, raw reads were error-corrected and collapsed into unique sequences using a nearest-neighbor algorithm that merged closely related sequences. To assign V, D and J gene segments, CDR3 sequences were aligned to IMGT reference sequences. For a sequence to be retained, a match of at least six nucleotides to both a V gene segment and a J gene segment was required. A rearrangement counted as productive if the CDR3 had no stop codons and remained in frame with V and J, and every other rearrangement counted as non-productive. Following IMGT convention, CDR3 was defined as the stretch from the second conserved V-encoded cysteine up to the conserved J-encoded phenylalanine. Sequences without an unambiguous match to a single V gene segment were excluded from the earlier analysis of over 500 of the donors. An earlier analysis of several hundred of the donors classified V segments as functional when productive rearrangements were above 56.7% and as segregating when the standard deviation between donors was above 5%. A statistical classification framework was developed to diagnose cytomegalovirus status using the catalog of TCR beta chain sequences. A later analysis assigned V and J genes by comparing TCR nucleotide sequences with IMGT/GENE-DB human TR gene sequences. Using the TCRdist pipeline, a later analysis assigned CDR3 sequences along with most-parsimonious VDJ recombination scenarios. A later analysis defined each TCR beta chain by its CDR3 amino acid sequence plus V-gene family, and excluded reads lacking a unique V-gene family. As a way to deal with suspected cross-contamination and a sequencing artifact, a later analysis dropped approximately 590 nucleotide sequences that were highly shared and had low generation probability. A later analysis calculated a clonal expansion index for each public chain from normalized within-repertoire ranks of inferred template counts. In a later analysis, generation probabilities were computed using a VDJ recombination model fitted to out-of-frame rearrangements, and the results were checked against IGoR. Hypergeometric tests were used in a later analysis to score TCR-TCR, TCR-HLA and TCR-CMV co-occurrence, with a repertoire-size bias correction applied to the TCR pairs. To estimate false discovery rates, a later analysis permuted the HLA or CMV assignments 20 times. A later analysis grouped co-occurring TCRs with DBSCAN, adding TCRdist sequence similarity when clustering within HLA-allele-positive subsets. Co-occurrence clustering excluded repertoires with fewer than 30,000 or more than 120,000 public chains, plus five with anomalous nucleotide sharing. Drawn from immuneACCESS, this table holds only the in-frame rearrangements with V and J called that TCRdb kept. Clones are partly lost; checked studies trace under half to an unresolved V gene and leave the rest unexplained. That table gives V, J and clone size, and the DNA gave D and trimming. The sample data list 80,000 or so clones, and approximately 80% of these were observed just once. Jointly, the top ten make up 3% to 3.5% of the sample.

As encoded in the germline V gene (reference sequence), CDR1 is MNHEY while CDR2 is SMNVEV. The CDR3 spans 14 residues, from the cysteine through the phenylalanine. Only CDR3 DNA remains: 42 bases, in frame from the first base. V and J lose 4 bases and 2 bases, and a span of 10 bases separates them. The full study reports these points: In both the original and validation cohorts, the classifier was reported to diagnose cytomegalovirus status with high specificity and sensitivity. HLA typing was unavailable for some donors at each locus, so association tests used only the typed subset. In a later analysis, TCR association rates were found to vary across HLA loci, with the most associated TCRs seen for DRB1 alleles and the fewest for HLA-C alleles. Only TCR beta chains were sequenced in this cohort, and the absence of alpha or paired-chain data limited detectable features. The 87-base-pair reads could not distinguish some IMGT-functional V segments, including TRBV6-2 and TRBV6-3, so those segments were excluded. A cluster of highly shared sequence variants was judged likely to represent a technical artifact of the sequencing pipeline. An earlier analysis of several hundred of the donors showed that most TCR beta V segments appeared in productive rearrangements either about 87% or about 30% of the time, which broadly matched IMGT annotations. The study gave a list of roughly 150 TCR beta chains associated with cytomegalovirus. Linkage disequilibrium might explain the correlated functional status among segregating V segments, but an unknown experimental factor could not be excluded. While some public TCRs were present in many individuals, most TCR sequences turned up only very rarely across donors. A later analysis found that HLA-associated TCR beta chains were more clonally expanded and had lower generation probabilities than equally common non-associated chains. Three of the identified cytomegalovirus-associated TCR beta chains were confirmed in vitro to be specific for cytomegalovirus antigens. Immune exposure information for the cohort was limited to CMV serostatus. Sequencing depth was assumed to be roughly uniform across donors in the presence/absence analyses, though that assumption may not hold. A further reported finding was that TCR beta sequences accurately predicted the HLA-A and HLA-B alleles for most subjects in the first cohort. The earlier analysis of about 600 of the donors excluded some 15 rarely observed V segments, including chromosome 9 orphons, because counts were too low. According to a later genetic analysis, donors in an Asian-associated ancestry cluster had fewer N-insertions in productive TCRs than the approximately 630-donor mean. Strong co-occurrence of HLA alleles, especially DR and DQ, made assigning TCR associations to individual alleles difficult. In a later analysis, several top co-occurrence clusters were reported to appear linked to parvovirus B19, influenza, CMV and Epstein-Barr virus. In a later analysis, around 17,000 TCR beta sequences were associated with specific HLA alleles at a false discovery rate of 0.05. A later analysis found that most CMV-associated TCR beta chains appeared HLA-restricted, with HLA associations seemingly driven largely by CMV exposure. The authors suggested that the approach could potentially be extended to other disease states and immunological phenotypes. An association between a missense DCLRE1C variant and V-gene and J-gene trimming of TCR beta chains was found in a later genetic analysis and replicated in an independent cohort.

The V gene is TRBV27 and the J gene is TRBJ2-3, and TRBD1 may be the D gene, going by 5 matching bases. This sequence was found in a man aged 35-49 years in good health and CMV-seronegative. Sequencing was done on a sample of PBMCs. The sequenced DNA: TGTGCCAGCAGTTGGGGCCGGCCCACAGATACGCAGTATTTT. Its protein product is CASSWGRPTDTQYF.